These 12 T cell receptor beta chains were sequenced from one sample in a study of T-cell reconstitution after alpha-beta-depleted transplantation in children. The TCRbeta library was prepared with unique molecular identifiers. A single record per CDR3 protein comes from TCRdb applying MiXCR to the PCR reads. The sample yields under 750,000 distinct CDR3 sequences, roughly 23% seen once. Sequencing used PBMCs, mostly from graft donor cells, obtained 360 days after TCRalphabeta/CD19-depleted stem cell transplant. The receptor source for this set is a boy younger than two who had a stem cell transplant for acute myeloid leukemia, so the T cells may come from the graft donor.

This clonotype was counted ten times or more. The chain joins TRBV5-1 to TRBJ2-2, with D perhaps TRBD1 or TRBD2 (6 bases each). V lost 4 bases, J lost 5 bases, and 12 bases lay in between. There are 14 residues in the CDR3. Germline V lookup: CDR1 SGHRS, CDR2 YFSETQ. CDR3 loop: CASSDEGGTGELFF. The DNA for the CDR3 is TGCGCCAGCAGCGATGAAGGGGGGACCGGGGAGCTGTTTTTT. The whole variable domain, remainder taken from reference TRBV5-1 and TRBJ2-2, is KAGVTQTPRYLIKTRGQQVTLSCSPISGHRSVSWYQQTPGQGLQFLFEYFSETQRNKGNFPGRFSGRQFSNSRSEMNVSTLELGDSALYLCASSDEGGTGELFFGEGSRLTVL.

Ten or more counts support this clonotype. As DNA, the CDR3 is TGTGCCAGCAGCTTATGGTCCCTGGGGGGCACCGGGGAGCTGTTTTTT. As protein: CASSLWSLGGTGELFF. The chain employs TRBV7-3 and TRBJ2-2, with D possibly TRBD2 on 6 matching bases. The CDR3 consists of 16 residues. Germline V gives CDR1 SGHTA, CDR2 FQGTGA. Trimming stripped 2 bases from V and 4 bases from J, with 14 bases between.

CDR3 sequence reads: CASRPQGATGELFF. CDR3 bases: TGTGCCAGCAGACCACAGGGGGCGACCGGGGAGCTGTTTTTT. This chain links TRBV7-7 with TRBJ2-2; TRBD1 aligns across 9 bases. Germline assignment: CDR1 SSHAT and CDR2 FNYEAQ (reference sequence). The CDR3 extends over 14 amino acids. Unmatched junction bases numbered 4, after V lost 6 bases and J lost 5 bases.

This chain uses TRBV6-5 with TRBJ1-2, with 7 positions matching TRBD1. Germline CDR1 MNHEY, CDR2 SVGAGI. CDR3 length equals 14 residues. The ends lost 2 bases at V and 4 bases at J; junction bases unmatched: 4. In nucleotides, the CDR3 is TGTGCCAGCAGTTACCTCTGGACAGGCTATGGCTACACCTTC. Translated, it gives CASSYLWTGYGYTF.

The V call is TRBV5-1, the J call TRBJ2-3, with 9 bases matching TRBD1. J lost 1 base, V lost 4 bases, and 7 bases had no gene match. CDR1 is SGHRS and CDR2 is YFSETQ in the germline V gene. The CDR3 extends over 16 amino acids. DNA of the CDR3: TGCGCCAGCAGCCGTCGGGGGACAGGGCGCACAGATACGCAGTATTTT. Its translation is CASSRRGTGRTDTQYF. Using reference TRBV5-1 and TRBJ2-3 for the parts outside the CDR3, the full variable domain is KAGVTQTPRYLIKTRGQQVTLSCSPISGHRSVSWYQQTPGQGLQFLFEYFSETQRNKGNFPGRFSGRQFSNSRSEMNVSTLELGDSALYLCASSRRGTGRTDTQYFGPGTRLTVL.

This clonotype occurred once. This chain uses TRBV4-2 with TRBJ2-4; 8 positions agree with TRBD1. This CDR3 contains 18 residues. Unmatched junction bases numbered 7, after V lost 0 bases and J lost 0 bases. CDR1 LGHNA and CDR2 YNFKEQ come from the germline V gene. The CDR3 bases are TGTGCCAGCAGCCAAGATGTATGGGACAGGATAGCCAAAAACATTCAGTACTTC. Translated, it gives CASSQDVWDRIAKNIQYF.

CDR3 in DNA: TGCGCCAGCAGCTTGGGACAGGACTTCTATGGCTACACCTTC. Its protein product is CASSLGQDFYGYTF. The chain uses TRBV5-1 and TRBJ1-2; TRBD1 is a possible D gene (6 bases). The ends were cut back, 0 bases at V and 4 bases at J, with 10 bases in the middle. Germline V gives CDR1 SGHRS, CDR2 YFSETQ. The CDR3 contains 14 residues. Full variable domain (outside the CDR3, taken from reference TRBV5-1 and TRBJ1-2): KAGVTQTPRYLIKTRGQQVTLSCSPISGHRSVSWYQQTPGQGLQFLFEYFSETQRNKGNFPGRFSGRQFSNSRSEMNVSTLELGDSALYLCASSLGQDFYGYTFGSGTRLTVV.

The J gene is TRBJ1-1, the V gene TRBV5-1; unclear D gene. Per the germline V gene, CDR1 is SGHRS and CDR2 is YFSETQ. The CDR3 spans 14 residues. Trimming took 0 bases from V and 1 from J, leaving 7 bases between them. CDR3 region: CASSLGVRNTEAFF. The CDR3 coding sequence is TGCGCCAGCAGCTTGGGAGTAAGGAACACTGAAGCTTTCTTT.

The DNA of the CDR3 is TGTGCCAGCAGCGTAGGCGGAGTGCCCTCCACCGGGGAGCTGTTTTTT. Amino acid sequence: CASSVGGVPSTGELFF. The chain is built from TRBV9 and TRBJ2-2; D is uncertain. V lost 0 bases and J lost 4, with 13 bases in between. This CDR3 has 16 amino acids. CDR1 and CDR2 from the germline V gene are SGDLS and YYNGEE.

Written as DNA, the CDR3 is TGTGCCAGCAGCCCCGGGACAGAGCTGTTTTTT. This sequence encodes CASSPGTELFF. This chain connects TRBV7-2 to TRBJ2-2; D may be TRBD1 (6 bases). V dropped 5 bases and J dropped 11 bases, with 9 bases sitting between them. Germline V gene data show CDR1 as SGHTA and CDR2 as FQGNSA. The CDR3 has 11 residues.

The gene calls are TRBV10-3 and TRBJ2-3; 8 bases map to TRBD2. V lost 8 bases and J lost 5; bases outside the gene matches: 12. The CDR3 is made up of 15 amino acids. CDR1 and CDR2 from the germline V gene are ENHRY and SYGVKD. CDR3 coding DNA: TGTGCCATCGGAGAGCGGGGGCTCCATCTAGATACGCAGTATTTT. This encodes CAIGERGLHLDTQYF.

The chain uses TRBV5-1 and TRBJ2-1; tentative D call: TRBD2 (5 bases). Germline CDR1 SGHRS, CDR2 YFSETQ. The V gene lost 1 base and the J gene lost 5 bases, with 13 bases spanning the gap. CDR3 length: 15 amino acids. This CDR3 reads CASSLRLAPNNEQFF. DNA of the CDR3: TGCGCCAGCAGCTTGAGGCTAGCCCCCAACAATGAGCAGTTCTTC.